This is a list of T cell receptor beta chains from one sample in a study of blood T cell repertoires in COVID-19. Assay used: immunoSEQ multiplex PCR; TCRdb lists only in-frame clones, some missing. The table has around 300,000 clones, just under 90% seen once. Material for sequencing was PBMCs or T cells enriched from blood (not recorded which). The receptors were sampled from a woman aged 55 to 70 who had recovered from COVID-19. The conserved cysteine and the conserved F or W are not part of the CDR3 here.

TRBJ1-3 TRBV5-1 ASSLDGATGNTIY
TRBJ2-1 TRBV2 ASSPLAGANNEQF
TRBJ2-1 TRBV7-2 ASSSPGAGGQF
TRBJ2-2 TRBV6-5 ATGTSGIIGLF
TRBJ2-4 TRBV29-1 SATVLNIQY
TRBJ1-6 TRBV11-2 ASSLDRGSPLH
TRBJ1-2 TRBV7-9 ASSLGAASPGYT
TRBJ1-5 TRBV27 ASSLRLDSRSNQPQH
TRBJ1-1 TRBV5-6 ASSLGRRQEAF
TRBJ2-6 TRBV27 ASSSLSGANVLT
TRBJ2-2 TRBV7-8 ASSTDRANTGELF
TRBJ1-3 TRBV3-1/TRBV3-2 ASGRQDGNTIY
TRBJ2-7 TRBV5-1 ASTAGGDLNYEQY
TRBJ1-2 TRBV2 ASRRDRTNYGYT
TRBJ1-4 TRBV2 ATKGARNAEVEKLF
TRBJ2-7 TRBV14 ASSLQPGLAGDEQY
TRBJ2-2 TRBV10-3 AISELLAGQATGELF
TRBJ1-2 TRBV10-3 AISESGREYGYT
TRBJ1-5 TRBV5-4 ASSSGGAGQPQH
TRBJ2-7 TRBV15 ATSSGTGWEQY
TRBJ2-2 TRBV9 ASSVEQVGGELF
TRBJ2-3 TRBV28 ASSLGLANTDTQY
TRBJ2-2 TRBV28 AGRSLYSGGSNTGELF
TRBJ2-1 TRBV7-7 ASSLEGGDEQF
TRBJ1-2 TRBV4-1 ASSLTPGQGGPGYT
TRBJ2-2 TRBV3-1/TRBV3-2 ASVAGGVGELF
TRBJ2-2 TRBV10-3 AISRTENTGELF
TRBJ2-1 TRBV11-3 ASSLNGDNEQF
TRBJ1-3 TRBV6-5 ASSYSFSSGNTIY
TRBJ1-1 TRBV27 ASTPLTTGNTEAF
TRBJ2-2 TRBV14 ASSPSSGFTGELF
TRBJ1-5 TRBV28 ASSLTWTEGQPQH
TRBJ2-5 TRBV5-6 ASSSTGGRETQY
TRBJ2-7 TRBV7-9 ASRWGNEQY
TRBJ2-1 TRBV24-1 ATSDFGQGHYNEQF
TRBJ1-1 TRBV5-1 ASRTRGNTEAF
TRBJ2-5 TRBV3-1/TRBV3-2 ASSQELAAGTQY
TRBJ2-1 TRBV2 ASSVGRDPYNEQF
TRBJ1-5 TRBV2 ASNRERGQPQH
TRBJ1-5 TRBV5-6 ASSVGLGQSNQPQH
TRBJ1-1 TRBV2 ASSNGQGPNTEAF
TRBJ1-3 TRBV10-2 ASTTGGRNTIY
TRBJ2-6 TRBV28 ASSPSGGANVLT
TRBJ1-5 TRBV6-1 ASSEFSPGESGASNQPQH
TRBJ1-3 TRBV12-5 ASGLAASGNTIY